This T cell receptor beta chain was captured by sequencing in a study of early T cells in non-severe SARS-CoV-2 infection. Each CDR3 protein gets one entry after TCRdb re-called the 5' RACE reads with MiXCR. Of tens of thousands of distinct CDR3 sequences listed, around a sixth were seen once; the top ten hold around 12%. The table lists this clonotype with a few counts. The V gene's germline CDR1 is LGHDT and CDR2 YNNKEL (reference sequence). V trimming: 2 bases; J trimming: 1 base; junction bases outside the gene matches: 2. The CDR3 sequence is 17 residues long. Sequencing was done on a sample of whole blood. The V and J genes are TRBV3-1 and TRBJ2-3, with TRBD2 matching over 14 bases. The source of this sequence is an adult who was a healthcare worker with PCR-confirmed SARS-CoV-2 infection or an uninfected control (not recorded which). The CDR3, as DNA: TGTGCCAGCAGCCAACGGGGACTAGCGGGAGGCACAGATACGCAGTATTTT. Its protein is CASSQRGLAGGTDTQYF.